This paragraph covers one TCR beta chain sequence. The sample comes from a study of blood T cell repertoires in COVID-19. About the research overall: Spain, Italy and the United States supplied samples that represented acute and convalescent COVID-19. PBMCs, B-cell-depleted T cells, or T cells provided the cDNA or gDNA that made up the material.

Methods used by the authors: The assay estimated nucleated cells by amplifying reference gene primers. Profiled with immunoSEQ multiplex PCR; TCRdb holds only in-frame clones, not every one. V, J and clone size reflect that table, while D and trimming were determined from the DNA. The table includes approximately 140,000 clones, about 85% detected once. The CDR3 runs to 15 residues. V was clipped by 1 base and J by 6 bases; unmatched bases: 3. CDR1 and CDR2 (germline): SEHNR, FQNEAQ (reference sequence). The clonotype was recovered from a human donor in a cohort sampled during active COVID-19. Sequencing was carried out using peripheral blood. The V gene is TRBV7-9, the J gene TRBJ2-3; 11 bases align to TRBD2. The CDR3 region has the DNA TGTGCCAGCAGCTTAGGACTAGCGGGATTGGATACGCAGTATTTT. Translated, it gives CASSLGLAGLDTQYF.